These T cell receptor beta chains were read from a single sample in a study of OX40 agonist ivuxolimab in advanced cancers. Clones were read by immunoSEQ multiplex PCR, and TCRdb kept only the in-frame ones, dropping some. The sample yields tens of thousands of clones, 80% to 95% seen once. The material was CD4+ or CD8+ T cells sorted from blood, obtained in a trial of the OX40 agonist ivuxolimab. The source is an adult with an advanced solid tumor such as melanoma, head and neck, liver or kidney cancer. The conserved cysteine and the conserved F or W are not part of the CDR3 here.

v_call	cdr3_aa
TRBV27	ASSPNRMNTEAF
TRBV25-1	ASSESGQGDANYGYT
TRBV5-6	ASTLRFGGGSPLH
TRBV9	ASSPHRDGPTDTQY
TRBV25-1	ASTSKGLFSGNTIY
TRBV10-3	AISEREEETQY
TRBV6-6	ASSLTIGDYNEQF
TRBV6-1	ASSATRGLYNEQF
TRBV9	ASSVEAQTTSYNEQF
TRBV7-9	ASSLGATLNTGELF
TRBV5-1	ASSFGRDLDTQY
TRBV7-8	ASSLAYRNTEAF
TRBV30	AWSVAAYGYT
TRBV6-1	ASSEWGGLSNQPQH
TRBV9	ASSVAGVTGELF